Shown below are 24 T cell receptor beta chains from a single sample sequenced in a study of cytomegalovirus exposure and HLA in healthy donors. Use of 60 Vbeta and 13 Jbeta primers characterized the PCR. TCRdb's copy holds only in-frame clones and misses some; the assay was immunoSEQ multiplex PCR. The table lists over 55,000 clones. Sequenced material: PBMCs. The receptors were gathered from a male donor in good health and CMV-seronegative.

The rearrangement uses TRBV5-1 and TRBJ2-1; D call uncertain. CDR3 length: 12 residues. Trimming took 0 bases from V and 10 from J, leaving 8 bases between them. Germline lookup yields CDR1 SGHRS and CDR2 YFSETQ. CDR3 region: CASSLAEREQFF. The DNA of the CDR3 is TGCGCCAGCAGCTTGGCCGAGAGGGAGCAGTTCTTC.

The rearrangement uses TRBV6-6 and TRBJ1-1, with a possible D match to TRBD1 (5 bases). The CDR3 consists of 14 residues. With 5 bases removed from V and 4 bases from J, the gap between germline ends came to 14 bases. Per germline, CDR1 MNHNY and CDR2 SVGAGI (reference sequence). As DNA, the CDR3 is TGTGCCAGCAGTCAACCAGGGTTGGGCACTGAAGCTTTCTTT. Protein product: CASSQPGLGTEAFF.

The chain has TRBV5-6 and TRBJ1-4, with 7 bases lining up with TRBD1. Germline CDR1 is SGHDT and CDR2 is YYEEEE. The CDR3 is made up of 13 amino acids. The V segment lost 4 bases and the J segment 7 bases; nucleotides outside the gene matches: 4. DNA of the CDR3: TGTGCCAGCAGCCAAGGACAGGTTGAAAAACTGTTTTTT. Translation gives CASSQGQVEKLFF. The full variable domain, with the rest looked up from reference TRBV5-6 and TRBJ1-4, is DAGVTQSPTHLIKTRGQQVTLRCSPKSGHDTVSWYQQALGQGPQFIFQYYEEEERQRGNFPDRFSGHQFPNYSSELNVNALLLGDSALYLCASSQGQVEKLFFGSGTQLSVL.

This chain links TRBV7-9 with TRBJ2-3; a weak D match, TRBD1 (5 bases). Germline V gene data show CDR1 as SEHNR and CDR2 as FQNEAQ (reference sequence). V was shortened by 1 base and J by 1 base, with 6 bases between the two germline ends. The CDR3 runs to 14 residues. CDR3 sequence: CASSLGRGTDTQYF. The CDR3 region has the DNA TGTGCCAGCAGCTTAGGCAGGGGCACAGATACGCAGTATTTT.

The chain uses TRBV27 and TRBJ2-7; TRBD2 agrees at 7 bases. Germline loops: CDR1 MNHEY, CDR2 SMNVEV (reference sequence). This CDR3 is 17 amino acids long. V was clipped by 0 bases and J by 0 bases; unmatched bases: 8. The CDR3 reads CASSLSIVAGISYEQYF. The CDR3, as DNA: TGTGCCAGCAGTTTATCGATTGTAGCGGGTATCTCCTACGAGCAGTACTTC.

The chain recombines TRBV7-2 with TRBJ2-7, with D tentatively TRBD2 (5 bases). V was clipped by 5 bases and J by 6 bases, with 26 bases between them. CDR3 length equals 17 residues. Germline lookup yields CDR1 SGHTA and CDR2 FQGNSA. CDR3 DNA sequence: TGTGCCAGCAGCGTTTGGCCCTTTAAAACCGGGGAAGGCGAGCAGTACTTC. Protein product: CASSVWPFKTGEGEQYF.

The CDR3 loop is CASSLVMDTQYF. In DNA form, the CDR3 reads TGTGCCAGCAGCTTAGTTATGGATACGCAGTATTTT. This chain uses TRBV11-2 with TRBJ2-3, with D unresolved. This CDR3 is 12 amino acids long. Germline CDR1 and CDR2: SGHAT and FQNNGV. V was trimmed by 1 base and J by 6 bases, leaving 5 bases between them.

The rearrangement links TRBV7-2 to TRBJ2-5, with 11 bases identical to TRBD2. The CDR3 loop spans 17 amino acids. The germline V gene encodes CDR1 SGHTA and CDR2 FQGNSA. V was pared by 1 base and J by 1 base, with 5 bases of the junction left unmatched. The CDR3 DNA reads as TGTGCCAGCAGCTTAGGACTAGCGGGAACACCCCAAGAGACCCAGTACTTC. This translates into CASSLGLAGTPQETQYF.

This chain uses TRBV4-1 with TRBJ2-7; 13 nucleotides agree with TRBD2. Germline CDR1 reads MGHRA; CDR2 reads YSYEKL. The CDR3 totals 16 residues. V was clipped by 3 bases and J by 2 bases; unmatched bases: 4. The CDR3 sequence is CASSHGTSGVTYEQYF. CDR3 DNA: TGCGCCAGCAGCCACGGGACTAGCGGGGTCACCTACGAGCAGTACTTC.

The CDR3 is CASLGTSGEYEQYF. The CDR3 DNA reads TGTGCCAGCTTGGGGACTAGCGGGGAGTACGAGCAGTACTTC. V is TRBV18 and J is TRBJ2-7; 13 positions agree with TRBD2. CDR1 is KGHSH and CDR2 is LQKENI in the germline V gene. The CDR3 spans 14 residues. Unmatched junction bases numbered 4, after V lost 7 bases and J lost 4 bases.

About this clone: At one boundary the junction diverges from the germline segment, which might be a read error. This sequence joins TRBV28 and TRBJ1-2; a possible D gene is TRBD1 (6 bases). This CDR3 is 15 amino acids long. Germline CDR1 is MDHEN and CDR2 is SYDVKM. DNA of the CDR3: TGTGCCAGCAGCTTATCGGGCCCTCAGGGGAGAGGCTACACCTTC. The encoded protein is CASSLSGPQGRGYTF.

The CDR3 coding sequence is TGCGCCAGCAGCGTCTTCAGGGGGCCCACTGAAGCTTTCTTT. It specifies CASSVFRGPTEAFF. The rearrangement links TRBV4-3 to TRBJ1-1; 8 bases are shared with TRBD1. Germline CDR1 is LGHNA and CDR2 is YSLEER. With 5 bases clipped from V and 4 bases from J, the junction kept 6 bases outside the gene matches. The CDR3 is made up of 14 amino acids.

The rearrangement joins TRBV21-1 to TRBJ2-5; TRBD1 reflects the table's D call only, with no check against the DNA. TRBV21-1 is a pseudogene locus. There are 20 residues in the CDR3. CDR3 region: CASILLSTGDLGGMGETQYF. The CDR3 coding sequence is TGTGCCAGCATCCTACTTTCTACAGGGGATTTAGGGGGAATGGGAGAGACCCAGTACTTC.

The chain combines TRBV6-1 with TRBJ1-1; the D gene is possibly TRBD1 (5 bases). The V end lost 3 bases, the J end lost 7 bases, and 12 bases lay between the germline ends. The CDR3 runs 13 residues. CDR1 MNHNS and CDR2 SASEGT come from the germline V gene. The CDR3 sequence: CASSDGHLGEAFF. In nucleotides, the CDR3 is TGTGCCAGCAGTGACGGACATCTGGGTGAAGCTTTCTTT.

V and J are TRBV9 and TRBJ2-5; the match to TRBD2 covers 8 bases. There are 16 residues in the CDR3. V was clipped by 0 bases and J by 2 bases; unmatched bases: 6. Germline V CDR1 and CDR2: SGDLS, YYNGEE. CDR3 sequence: CASSVVGGAGQETQYF. As DNA, the CDR3 is TGTGCCAGCAGCGTAGTCGGGGGGGCGGGGCAAGAGACCCAGTACTTC.

The chain uses TRBV5-1 and TRBJ2-7; D possibly corresponds to TRBD1 (6 bases). The ends were cut back, 0 bases at V and 6 bases at J, with 19 bases in the middle. Germline lookup yields CDR1 SGHRS and CDR2 YFSETQ. The CDR3 consists of 16 residues. CDR3 nucleotides: TGCGCCAGCAGCTTGGCCCCCGGGACAAAGGTTGGCGAGCAGTACTTC. Amino acid sequence: CASSLAPGTKVGEQYF. Using reference TRBV5-1 and TRBJ2-7 for the parts outside the CDR3, the full variable domain is KAGVTQTPRYLIKTRGQQVTLSCSPISGHRSVSWYQQTPGQGLQFLFEYFSETQRNKGNFPGRFSGRQFSNSRSEMNVSTLELGDSALYLCASSLAPGTKVGEQYFGPGTRLTVT.

The genes are TRBV7-3 and TRBJ2-1, with 9 bases aligning to TRBD2. Germline values: CDR1 SGHTA, CDR2 FQGTGA. The V gene end was trimmed by 5 bases and the J gene end by 6 bases; junction bases not matched to a gene: 11. The CDR3 extends over 16 amino acids. The CDR3 reads CASSLVAGLASNEQFF. Here the CDR3 DNA reads TGTGCCAGCAGCCTAGTGGCGGGACTAGCTTCCAATGAGCAGTTCTTC.

The CDR3 region is CASSDRTSGGKFQETQYF. The CDR3 DNA reads TGTGCCAGCAGTGATAGAACTAGCGGGGGGAAATTCCAAGAGACCCAGTACTTC. V usage is TRBV6-1 and J usage is TRBJ2-5; TRBD2 aligns across 12 bases. Germline-derived CDR1 and CDR2 are MNHNS and SASEGT. Trimming at V came to 3 bases and at J to 1 base, leaving 9 bases not matched to a gene. The CDR3 is 18 amino acids.

This rearrangement joins TRBV4-2 to TRBJ2-3; D is possibly TRBD2 (6 bases). The CDR3 spans 18 residues. Germline V CDR1 and CDR2: LGHNA, YNFKEQ. Trimming left V 6 bases short and J 2 bases short, with 24 bases between. The CDR3 DNA sequence: TGTGCCAGCAGTGGCGGCGGGGCCGCCGGGGGATTCACAGATACGCAGTATTTT. Its protein is CASSGGGAAGGFTDTQYF.

The chain employs TRBV10-3 and TRBJ2-7, with TRBD2 identical over 13 bases. Germline assignment: CDR1 ENHRY and CDR2 SYGVKD. Trimming removed 6 bases from V and 2 bases from J; junction bases left unmatched: 13. CDR3 size: 18 residues. The chain's CDR3 is CAISEGTSGTGAPYEQYF. The CDR3, as DNA: TGTGCCATCAGCGAGGGGACTAGCGGGACGGGGGCCCCCTACGAGCAGTACTTC.

This sequence joins TRBV11-3 and TRBJ1-1; TRBD1 agrees at 8 bases. CDR1 SGHNT and CDR2 YENEEA come from the germline V gene. V gave up 5 bases and J gave up 1 base; unmatched junction bases: 3. The CDR3 length is 14 residues. The CDR3 loop reads CASSTGTGNTEAFF. In DNA, the CDR3 is TGTGCCAGCAGCACGGGGACAGGGAACACTGAAGCTTTCTTT.

The chain carries TRBV28 and TRBJ1-2; D gene uncertain. With 5 bases removed from V and 0 bases from J, the gap between germline ends came to 19 bases. CDR1 MDHEN and CDR2 SYDVKM come from the germline V gene. CDR3 size: 17 residues. The CDR3 region is CASSVGGGRLANYGYTF. The CDR3 coding sequence is TGTGCCAGCAGTGTAGGTGGCGGTAGACTAGCTAACTATGGCTACACCTTC.

V gene TRBV5-4 combines with J gene TRBJ2-5, with a possible D match to TRBD1 (6 bases). CDR3 length: 13 residues. With 3 bases removed from V and 5 bases from J, the gap between germline ends came to 11 bases. Germline lookup yields CDR1 SGHNT and CDR2 YYREEE (reference sequence). The CDR3 loop is CASSSGVGETQYF. The CDR3 DNA reads as TGTGCCAGCAGCTCAGGGGTAGGGGAGACCCAGTACTTC.

Of note for this clone: Its ends do not fully match the called genes, so a read error is possible. The J gene is TRBJ2-5, the V gene TRBV9; a weak D match, TRBD1 (6 bases). The CDR3 is 15 amino acids. CDR1 is SGDLS, CDR2 YYNGEE, per germline. The CDR3 nucleotides are TGTGCCAGCAGCGGCTCAGGGGCAAAACAAGCGACCCAGTACTTC. It encodes CASSGSGAKQATQYF.